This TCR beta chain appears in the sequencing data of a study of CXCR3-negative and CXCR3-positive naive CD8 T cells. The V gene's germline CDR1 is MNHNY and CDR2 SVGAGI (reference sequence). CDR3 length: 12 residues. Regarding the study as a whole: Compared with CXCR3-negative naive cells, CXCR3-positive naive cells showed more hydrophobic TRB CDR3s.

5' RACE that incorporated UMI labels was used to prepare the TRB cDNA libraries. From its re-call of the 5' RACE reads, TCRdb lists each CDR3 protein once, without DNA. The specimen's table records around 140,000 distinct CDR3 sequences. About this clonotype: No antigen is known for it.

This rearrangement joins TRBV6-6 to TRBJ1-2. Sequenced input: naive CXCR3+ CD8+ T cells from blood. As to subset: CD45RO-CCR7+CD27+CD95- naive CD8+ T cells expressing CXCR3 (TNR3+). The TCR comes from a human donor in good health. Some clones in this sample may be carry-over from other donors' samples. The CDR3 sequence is CASSYGEDGYTF.